This T cell receptor beta chain was recorded in a study of cytomegalovirus exposure and HLA in healthy donors. Study-level findings and limits: A later analysis revealed that TCR association rates differed between HLA loci, peaking at DRB1 and bottoming out at HLA-C.

Primers included in the PCR were 60 Vbeta and 13 Jbeta primers. Using immunoSEQ multiplex PCR, the repertoire was profiled, and TCRdb retains in-frame clones only, with some absent. The table lists 150,000 to 200,000 clones, over 60% of them singletons. In its sample, this clone was seen a few times. Its antigen is unidentified. Sequenced material: PBMCs. This clonotype was sampled from a woman in her twenties or thirties in good health and CMV-seronegative.

Here the CDR3 DNA reads TGTGCCAGCAGCGTTCCCCTCGTAGCTAGCGGGGGGGCGATCGGGGAGCAGTTCTTC. Amino acid sequence: CASSVPLVASGGAIGEQFF. The rearrangement uses TRBV9 and TRBJ2-1; 12 bases agree with TRBD2. This CDR3 is built from 19 residues. Trimming took 2 bases from V and 10 from J; bases not matched to a gene: 19. Germline-derived CDR1 and CDR2 are SGDLS and YYNGEE.